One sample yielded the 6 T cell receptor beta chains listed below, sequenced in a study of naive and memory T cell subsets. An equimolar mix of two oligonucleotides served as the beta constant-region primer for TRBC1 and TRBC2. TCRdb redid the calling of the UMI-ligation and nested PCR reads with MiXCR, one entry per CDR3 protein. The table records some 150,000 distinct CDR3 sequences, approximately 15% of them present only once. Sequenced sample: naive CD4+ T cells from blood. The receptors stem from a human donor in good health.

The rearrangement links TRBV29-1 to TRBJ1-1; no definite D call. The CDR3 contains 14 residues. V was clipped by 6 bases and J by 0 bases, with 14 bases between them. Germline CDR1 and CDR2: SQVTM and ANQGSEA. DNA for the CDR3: TGCAGCGTAAGGCGCACGGGCATGAACACTGAAGCTTTCTTT. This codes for CSVRRTGMNTEAFF.

DNA of the CDR3: TGTGCCATCTCGATGGGACAGGGGAACACTGAAGCTTTCTTT. As protein: CAISMGQGNTEAFF. The chain carries TRBV10-3 and TRBJ1-1, with 9 bases that match TRBD1. V lost 8 bases and J lost 1; bases outside the gene matches: 5. Germline V gene lookup returns CDR1 ENHRY and CDR2 SYGVKD. The CDR3 extends over 14 amino acids.

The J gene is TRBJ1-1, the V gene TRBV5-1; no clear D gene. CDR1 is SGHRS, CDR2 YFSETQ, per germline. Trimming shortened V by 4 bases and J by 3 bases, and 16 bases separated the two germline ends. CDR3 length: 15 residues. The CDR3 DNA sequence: TGCGCCAGCAGCGTTCCCCGAGAACCGGACACTGAAGCTTTCTTT. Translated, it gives CASSVPREPDTEAFF.

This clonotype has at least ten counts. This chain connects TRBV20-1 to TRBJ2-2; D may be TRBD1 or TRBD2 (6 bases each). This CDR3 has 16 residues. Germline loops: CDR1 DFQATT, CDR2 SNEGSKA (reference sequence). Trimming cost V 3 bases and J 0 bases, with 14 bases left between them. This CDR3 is CSARGGSGSNTGELFF. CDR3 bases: TGCAGTGCTAGGGGGGGCAGCGGGTCGAACACCGGGGAGCTGTTTTTT.

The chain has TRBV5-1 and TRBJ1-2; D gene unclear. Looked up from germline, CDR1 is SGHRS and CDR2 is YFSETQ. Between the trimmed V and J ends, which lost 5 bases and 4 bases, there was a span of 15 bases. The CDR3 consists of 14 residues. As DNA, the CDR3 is TGCGCCAGCAGTGGAGGGAGAGAAAGCTATGGCTACACCTTC. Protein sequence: CASSGGRESYGYTF.

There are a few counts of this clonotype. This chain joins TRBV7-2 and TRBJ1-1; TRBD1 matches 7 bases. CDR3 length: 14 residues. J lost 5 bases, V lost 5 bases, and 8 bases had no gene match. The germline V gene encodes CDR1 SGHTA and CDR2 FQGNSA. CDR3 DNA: TGTGCCAGCAGCCCAGGGGGGGCTGGGACTGAAGCTTTCTTT. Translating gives CASSPGGAGTEAFF.